Presented here are 23 T cell receptor beta chains from one specimen sequenced in a study of blood T cells in healthy people across ages. Alongside a J-beta primer mix, a sample-barcoded 5' primer served in a second PCR lasting about 7 to 12 cycles. TCRdb re-analysed the 5' RACE reads in MiXCR, keeping a single row per CDR3 protein. The table lists about 1.8 million distinct CDR3 sequences, around 48% of them singletons. Sequencing used blood. The receptor source for this set is a woman aged 40 to 50 in good health.

This chain uses TRBV29-1 with TRBJ1-1; tentative D call: TRBD1 (5 bases). The germline V gene has CDR1 SQVTM and CDR2 ANQGSEA. Trimming left V 6 bases short and J 4 bases short, with 15 bases between. CDR3 length: 13 residues. The CDR3 here is CSVPQDAGTEAFF. In DNA, the CDR3 is TGCAGCGTACCACAGGACGCGGGCACTGAAGCTTTCTTT.

The rearrangement joins TRBV5-1 to TRBJ1-1; D is uncertain. Germline values: CDR1 SGHRS, CDR2 YFSETQ. V lost 0 bases and J 5 bases, leaving 14 bases between the germline ends. CDR3 size: 15 residues. Here the CDR3 DNA reads TGCGCCAGCAGCTTGGTCCAAGGGAAAGGTACTGAAGCTTTCTTT. It specifies CASSLVQGKGTEAFF.

This clonotype was picked up a small number of times. The chain combines TRBV7-2 with TRBJ1-2; D not resolved. The germline V and J ends were trimmed by 5 bases and 2 bases, with 12 bases remaining between them. This CDR3 region has 14 residues. Germline lookup yields CDR1 SGHTA and CDR2 FQGNSA. CDR3 sequence (DNA): TGTGCCAGCAGCCGACCGGACGGGAACTATGGCTACACCTTC. Translation: CASSRPDGNYGYTF. The full variable domain, in which reference TRBV7-2 and TRBJ1-2 provide the parts outside the CDR3, is GAGVSQSPSNKVTEKGKDVELRCDPISGHTALYWYRQSLGQGLEFLIYFQGNSAPDKSGLPSDRFSAERTGGSVSTLTIQRTQQEDSAVYLCASSRPDGNYGYTFGSGTRLTVV.

Many counts were recorded for this clonotype. J is TRBJ2-7 and V is TRBV12-3 or TRBV12-4, with 9 bases that match TRBD1. Germline trimming cut 4 bases from V and 8 bases from J; bases unmatched to any gene: 6. This CDR3 comprises 13 residues. CDR3 sequence (DNA): TGTGCCAGCAGTTCCCGGGACAGGGACCAGCAGTACTTC. Its translation: CASSSRDRDQQYF.

This chain joins TRBV5-5 and TRBJ2-5, with D possibly TRBD2 on 6 matching bases. This CDR3 region has 13 residues. V lost 6 bases to trimming and J lost 0 bases, with 9 bases between them. Looked up from germline, CDR1 is SGHKS and CDR2 is YYEKEE (reference sequence). CDR3 region: CASIRLDQETQYF. CDR3 bases: TGTGCCAGCATCCGACTAGACCAAGAGACCCAGTACTTC. Based on the CDR3 plus reference TRBV5-5 and TRBJ2-5, the full variable domain is DAGVTQSPTHLIKTRGQQVTLRCSPISGHKSVSWYQQVLGQGPQFIFQYYEKEERGRGNFPDRFSARQFPNYSSELNVNALLLGDSALYLCASIRLDQETQYFGPGTRLLVL.

This clonotype occurred a few times. The rearrangement uses TRBV7-8 and TRBJ2-7; 7 positions match TRBD1. The CDR3 is made up of 15 amino acids. Germline-derived CDR1 and CDR2 are SGHVS and FQNEAQ. Germline trimming cut 6 bases from V and 2 bases from J; bases unmatched to any gene: 10. The CDR3 reads CASRGGAQGPYEQYF. For the CDR3, the DNA is TGTGCCAGCAGAGGGGGAGCACAGGGGCCCTACGAGCAGTACTTC.

This rearrangement joins TRBV7-8 to TRBJ1-5; maybe TRBD1 (5 bases). Germline CDR1 and CDR2: SGHVS and FQNEAQ. The CDR3 sequence is 14 residues long. With 7 bases removed from V and 7 bases from J, the gap between germline ends came to 17 bases. The chain's CDR3 is CASNNRGLVQPQHF. The CDR3, as DNA: TGTGCCAGCAACAATCGGGGCCTAGTCCAGCCCCAGCATTTT.

This chain links TRBV20-1 with TRBJ2-5; 7 bases agree with TRBD2. The CDR3 is 15 residues long. Germline V gene data show CDR1 as DFQATT and CDR2 as SNEGSKA (reference sequence). Losses at the gene ends were 3 bases for V and 7 bases for J; bases not matched to a gene: 14. CDR3 amino acids: CSASYQGRTRGTQYF. Written as DNA, the CDR3 is TGCAGTGCTAGCTATCAGGGTCGGACTAGGGGGACCCAGTACTTC.

This clonotype showed up just a few times. The rearrangement joins TRBV29-1 to TRBJ1-1, with a possible D match to TRBD1 (6 bases). Germline V gives CDR1 SQVTM, CDR2 ANQGSEA. V lost 7 bases, J lost 4 bases, and 16 bases lay in between. The CDR3 consists of 13 residues. CDR3: CSAAYREGTEAFF. The CDR3 region has the DNA TGCAGCGCCGCATACAGGGAGGGCACTGAAGCTTTCTTT.

The chain combines TRBV7-9 with TRBJ2-1; 7 nucleotides line up with TRBD1. The CDR3 runs 15 residues. The V gene end was trimmed by 5 bases and the J gene end by 3 bases; junction bases not matched to a gene: 7. The germline CDR1 and CDR2 sequences are SEHNR and FQNEAQ (reference sequence). CDR3 residues: CASSVRQGVYNEQFF. CDR3 in DNA: TGTGCCAGCAGCGTCAGACAGGGTGTCTACAATGAGCAGTTCTTC. Full variable domain (rest looked up from reference TRBV7-9 and TRBJ2-1): DTGVSQNPRHKITKRGQNVTFRCDPISEHNRLYWYRQTLGQGPEFLTYFQNEAQLEKSRLLSDRFSAERPKGSFSTLEIQRTEQGDSAMYLCASSVRQGVYNEQFFGPGTRLTVL.

The rearrangement joins TRBV7-9 to TRBJ1-2; D is unresolved. The V end lost 4 bases, the J end lost 7 bases, and 19 bases lay between the germline ends. Germline V gene lookup returns CDR1 SEHNR and CDR2 FQNEAQ (reference sequence). The CDR3 extends over 15 amino acids. The CDR3 here is CASSSTSGSSGGYTF. The CDR3 DNA reads TGTGCCAGCAGCTCAACTTCCGGGTCCTCGGGTGGCTACACCTTC.

The rearrangement links TRBV7-8 to TRBJ2-7, with a possible D match to TRBD1 (5 bases). Germline loops: CDR1 SGHVS, CDR2 FQNEAQ. There are 16 residues in the CDR3. The ends were cut back, 5 bases at V and 2 bases at J, with 19 bases in the middle. The CDR3 spells CASSPPEGVFAYEQYF. The CDR3 coding sequence is TGTGCCAGCAGCCCTCCGGAAGGGGTATTTGCCTACGAGCAGTACTTC. Full variable domain (outside the CDR3, taken from reference TRBV7-8 and TRBJ2-7): GAGVSQSPRYKVAKRGQDVALRCDPISGHVSLFWYQQALGQGPEFLTYFQNEAQLDKSGLPSDRFFAERPEGSVSTLKIQRTQQEDSAVYLCASSPPEGVFAYEQYFGPGTRLTVT.

V and J are TRBV29-1 and TRBJ1-2, with D hard to call. Germline V gene lookup returns CDR1 SQVTM and CDR2 ANQGSEA. CDR3 length: 12 residues. The V gene lost 3 bases and the J gene lost 4 bases, with 9 bases spanning the gap. The CDR3 spells CSVEGIPYGYTF. In nucleotides, the CDR3 is TGCAGCGTTGAGGGGATCCCCTATGGCTACACCTTC. The entire variable domain, with the rest obtained from reference TRBV29-1 and TRBJ1-2, is as follows: SAVISQKPSRDICQRGTSLTIQCQVDSQVTMMFWYRQQPGQSLTLIATANQGSEATYESGFVIDKFPISRPNLTFSTLTVSNMSPEDSSIYLCSVEGIPYGYTFGSGTRLTVV.

This chain joins TRBV11-2 and TRBJ2-4; TRBD2 matches at 14 bases. The DNA end favors TRBJ2-7, so the J call may be wrong. CDR3 length equals 17 residues. From germline, CDR1 is SGHAT and CDR2 FQNNGV. The CDR3 coding sequence is TGTGCCAGCAGCTTAGCCCAGACTAGCGGGGGGGCCTACGAGCAGTACTTC. It specifies CASSLAQTSGGAYEQYF.

This clonotype was observed many times. The chain employs TRBV10-3 and TRBJ2-5; D is unresolved. The CDR3 loop spans 14 amino acids. Trimming shortened V by 0 bases and J by 1 base, and 6 bases separated the two germline ends. Germline V gene sequence: CDR1 ENHRY, CDR2 SYGVKD. In DNA, the CDR3 is TGTGCCATCAGTGAGTCCTGGGGCCAAGAGACCCAGTACTTC. Encoded protein: CAISESWGQETQYF.

The gene calls are TRBV3-1 and TRBJ1-2; TRBD1 aligns across 8 bases. This CDR3 contains 14 residues. Unmatched junction bases numbered 9, after V lost 4 bases and J lost 8 bases. CDR1 LGHDT and CDR2 YNNKEL come from the germline V gene (reference sequence). This CDR3 reads CASSRRGQAGGYTF. The CDR3 bases are TGTGCCAGCAGCCGACGGGGACAGGCCGGGGGCTACACCTTC.

There are many counts of this clonotype. The chain has TRBV7-2 and TRBJ2-7; no clear D. Per the germline V gene, CDR1 is SGHTA and CDR2 is FQGNSA. CDR3 size: 13 residues. Trimming took off 5 bases at V and 3 bases at J, with 11 bases between the two ends. CDR3 coding DNA: TGTGCCAGCAGCCTAGGCAGGAACTACGAGCAGTACTTC. Its protein is CASSLGRNYEQYF.

The chain links TRBV20-1 to TRBJ2-3; 13 nucleotides align to TRBD2. Germline V gene sequence: CDR1 DFQATT, CDR2 SNEGSKA (reference sequence). Germline trimming cut 6 bases from V and 0 bases from J; bases unmatched to any gene: 6. The CDR3 has 16 amino acids. CDR3 loop: CSALTGLAGSTDTQYF. The CDR3 DNA sequence: TGCAGTGCACTGACGGGACTAGCGGGGAGCACAGATACGCAGTATTTT.

The J gene is TRBJ2-1, the V gene TRBV20-1; 13 positions match TRBD2. Losses at the gene ends were 1 base for V and 13 bases for J; bases not matched to a gene: 10. The V gene's germline CDR1 is DFQATT and CDR2 SNEGSKA (reference sequence). The CDR3 is made up of 15 amino acids. DNA of the CDR3: TGCAGTGCTAGAGTCCACACTAGCGGGGGGGCCCCCCAGTTCTTC. This gives the protein CSARVHTSGGAPQFF.

The rearrangement uses TRBV4-2 and TRBJ2-3, with 7 bases identical to TRBD2. The CDR3 is 17 residues long. V lost 1 base, J lost 2 bases, and 9 bases stayed unmatched. Germline lookup yields CDR1 LGHNA and CDR2 YNFKEQ. In DNA form, the CDR3 reads TGTGCCAGCAGCCAAGTTAGAAGCGGGGACCACACAGATACGCAGTATTTT. As protein: CASSQVRSGDHTDTQYF.

The genes are TRBV20-1 and TRBJ2-1; the D is unclear. Germline values: CDR1 DFQATT, CDR2 SNEGSKA (reference sequence). The CDR3 totals 12 residues. V lost 5 bases and J 13 bases, leaving 18 bases between the germline ends. The CDR3 DNA reads as TGCAGTGCTCCTCCCTACCAAGAGACCCAGTTCTTC. Translation: CSAPPYQETQFF.

The rearrangement uses TRBV7-9 and TRBJ2-1, with D perhaps matching TRBD1 (6 bases). Germline loops: CDR1 SEHNR, CDR2 FQNEAQ (reference sequence). Trimming stripped 4 bases from V and 1 base from J, with 11 bases between. The length of the CDR3 is 15 residues. CDR3 region: CASSSQGTSYNEQFF. CDR3 DNA: TGTGCCAGCAGCTCACAGGGTACGTCCTACAATGAGCAGTTCTTC.

This clonotype has more than one count but fewer than ten. The V call is TRBV28, the J call TRBJ2-6, with D possibly matching TRBD2 (6 bases). This CDR3 contains 15 residues. The V gene's germline CDR1 is MDHEN and CDR2 SYDVKM. The V gene lost 3 bases and the J gene lost 4 bases, with 10 bases spanning the gap. The chain's CDR3 is CASSFWGDGANVLTF. Written as DNA, the CDR3 is TGTGCCAGCAGTTTTTGGGGGGACGGGGCCAACGTCCTGACTTTC.